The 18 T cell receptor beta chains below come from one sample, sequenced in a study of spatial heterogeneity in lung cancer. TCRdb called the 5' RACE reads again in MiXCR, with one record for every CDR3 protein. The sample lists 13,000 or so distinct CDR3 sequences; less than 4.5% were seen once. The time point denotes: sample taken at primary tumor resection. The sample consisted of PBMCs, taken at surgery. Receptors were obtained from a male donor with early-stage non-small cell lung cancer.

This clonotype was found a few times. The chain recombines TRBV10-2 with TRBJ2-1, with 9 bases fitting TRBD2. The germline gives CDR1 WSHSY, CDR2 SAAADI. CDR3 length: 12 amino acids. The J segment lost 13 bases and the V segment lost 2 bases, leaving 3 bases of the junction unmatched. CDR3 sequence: CASSEAGTSQFF. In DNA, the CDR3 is TGCGCCAGCAGTGAGGCCGGGACTAGCCAGTTCTTC.

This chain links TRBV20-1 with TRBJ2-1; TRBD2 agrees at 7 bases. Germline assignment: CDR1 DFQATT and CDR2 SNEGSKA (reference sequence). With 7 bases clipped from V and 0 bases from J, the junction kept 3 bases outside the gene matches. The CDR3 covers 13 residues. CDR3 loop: CSVGGSSYNEQFF. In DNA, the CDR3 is TGCAGTGTGGGCGGGAGCTCCTACAATGAGCAGTTCTTC.

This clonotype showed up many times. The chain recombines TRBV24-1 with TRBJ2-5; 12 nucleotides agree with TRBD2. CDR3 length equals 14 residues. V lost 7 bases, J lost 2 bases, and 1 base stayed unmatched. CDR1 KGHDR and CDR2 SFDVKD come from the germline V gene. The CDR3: CATSGLAGQETQYF. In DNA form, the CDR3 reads TGTGCCACCAGCGGACTAGCGGGACAAGAGACCCAGTACTTC.

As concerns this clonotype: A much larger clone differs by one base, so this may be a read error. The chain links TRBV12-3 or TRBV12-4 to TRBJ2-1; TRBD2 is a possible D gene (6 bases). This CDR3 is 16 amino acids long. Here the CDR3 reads CASSLPGLISYYEQFF. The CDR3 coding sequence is TGTGCCAGCAGTTTACCGGGACTCATCTCCTACTATGAGCAGTTCTTC.

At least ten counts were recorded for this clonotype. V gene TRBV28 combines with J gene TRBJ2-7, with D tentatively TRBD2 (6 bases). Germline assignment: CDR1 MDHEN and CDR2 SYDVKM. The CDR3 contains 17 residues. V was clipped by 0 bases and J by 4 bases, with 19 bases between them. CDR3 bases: TGTGCCAGCAGTTTATGGGGAATAGCGGAGACTAAATACGAGCAGTACTTC. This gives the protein CASSLWGIAETKYEQYF.

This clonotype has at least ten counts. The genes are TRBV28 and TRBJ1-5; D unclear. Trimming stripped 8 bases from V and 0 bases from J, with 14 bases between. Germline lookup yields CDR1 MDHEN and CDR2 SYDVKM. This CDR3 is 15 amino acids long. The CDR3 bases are TGTGCCAGCGAGGAGAGGGTTAATAGCAATCAGCCCCAGCATTTT. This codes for CASEERVNSNQPQHF.

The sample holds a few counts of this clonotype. In nucleotides, the CDR3 is TGTGCCAGTAGTACTCAACCGGACACCGGGGAGCTGTTTTTT. Encoded protein: CASSTQPDTGELFF. The V and J genes are TRBV19 and TRBJ2-2; D uncertain. This CDR3 is 14 amino acids long. Trimming cost V 4 bases and J 3 bases, with 9 bases left between them. Germline V lookup: CDR1 LNHDA, CDR2 SQIVND (reference sequence).

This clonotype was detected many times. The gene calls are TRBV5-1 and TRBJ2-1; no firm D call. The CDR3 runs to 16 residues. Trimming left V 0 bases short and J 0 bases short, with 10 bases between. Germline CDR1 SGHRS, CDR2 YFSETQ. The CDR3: CASSLGASLSYNEQFF. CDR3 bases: TGCGCCAGCAGCTTGGGGGCCAGTCTCTCCTACAATGAGCAGTTCTTC.

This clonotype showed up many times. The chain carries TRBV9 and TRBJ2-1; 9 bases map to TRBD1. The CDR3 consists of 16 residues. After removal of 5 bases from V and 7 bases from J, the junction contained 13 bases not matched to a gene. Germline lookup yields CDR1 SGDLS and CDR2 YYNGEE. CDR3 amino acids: CASSIQGAPGGNEQFF. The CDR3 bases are TGTGCCAGCAGTATACAGGGGGCGCCTGGTGGGAATGAGCAGTTCTTC.

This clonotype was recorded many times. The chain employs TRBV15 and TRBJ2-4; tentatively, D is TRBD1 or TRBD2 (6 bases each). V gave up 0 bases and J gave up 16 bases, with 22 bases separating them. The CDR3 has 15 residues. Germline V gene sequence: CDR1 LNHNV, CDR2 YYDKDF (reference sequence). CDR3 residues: CATSRDNRVGRSGYF. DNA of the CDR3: TGTGCCACCAGCAGAGATAACAGGGTGGGGAGGAGTGGATACTTC.

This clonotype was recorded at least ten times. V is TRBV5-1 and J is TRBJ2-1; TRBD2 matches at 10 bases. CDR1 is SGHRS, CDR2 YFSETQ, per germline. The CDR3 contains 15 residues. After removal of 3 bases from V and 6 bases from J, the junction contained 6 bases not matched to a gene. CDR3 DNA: TGCGCCAGCAGCTCGGCACTAGCGGGAAGCAATGAGCAGTTCTTC. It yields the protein CASSSALAGSNEQFF.

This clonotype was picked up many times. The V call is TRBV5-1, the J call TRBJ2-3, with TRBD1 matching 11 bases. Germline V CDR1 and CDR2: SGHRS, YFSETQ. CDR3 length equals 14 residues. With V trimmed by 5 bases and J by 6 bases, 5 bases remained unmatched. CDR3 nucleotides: TGCGCCAGCAGTACCGGGACAGGGGGTGATACGCAGTATTTT. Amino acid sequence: CASSTGTGGDTQYF.

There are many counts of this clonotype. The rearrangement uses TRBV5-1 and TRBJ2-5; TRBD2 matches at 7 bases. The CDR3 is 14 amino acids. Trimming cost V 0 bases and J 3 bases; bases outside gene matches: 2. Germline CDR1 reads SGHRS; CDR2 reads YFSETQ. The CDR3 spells CASSLGREKETQYF. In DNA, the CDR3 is TGCGCCAGCAGCTTGGGGCGGGAGAAAGAGACCCAGTACTTC.

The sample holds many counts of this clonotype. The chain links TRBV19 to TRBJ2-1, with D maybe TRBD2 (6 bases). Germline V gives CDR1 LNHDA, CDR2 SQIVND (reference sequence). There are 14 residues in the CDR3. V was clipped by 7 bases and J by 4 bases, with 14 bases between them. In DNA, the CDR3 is TGTGCCAGTACCGACGGGAGCTTTTACAATGAGCAGTTCTTC. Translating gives CASTDGSFYNEQFF.

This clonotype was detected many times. The CDR3 region has the DNA TGCAGCGTTGCGACGGACGATAGCAATCAGCCCCAGCATTTT. Encoded protein: CSVATDDSNQPQHF. The chain recombines TRBV29-1 with TRBJ1-5; D is unclear. The CDR3 has 14 residues. Germline CDR1 reads SQVTM; CDR2 reads ANQGSEA. The V end lost 4 bases, the J end lost 0 bases, and 10 bases lay between the germline ends.

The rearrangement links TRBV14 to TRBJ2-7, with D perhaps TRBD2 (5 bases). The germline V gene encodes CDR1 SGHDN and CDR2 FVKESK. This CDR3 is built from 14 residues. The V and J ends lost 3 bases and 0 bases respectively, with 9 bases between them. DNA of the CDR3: TGTGCCAGCAGCCAGCATCGGGACTCCTACGAGCAGTACTTC. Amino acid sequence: CASSQHRDSYEQYF. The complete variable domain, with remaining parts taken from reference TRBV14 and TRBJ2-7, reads EAGVTQFPSHSVIEKGQTVTLRCDPISGHDNLYWYRRVMGKEIKFLLHFVKESKQDESGMPNNRFLAERTGGTYSTLKVQPAELEDSGVYFCASSQHRDSYEQYFGPGTRLTVT.

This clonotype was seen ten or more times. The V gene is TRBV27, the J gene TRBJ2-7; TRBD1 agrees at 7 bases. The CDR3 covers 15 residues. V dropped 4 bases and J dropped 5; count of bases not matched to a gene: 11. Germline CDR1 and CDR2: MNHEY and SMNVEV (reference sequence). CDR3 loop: CASSSKRGQEDEQYF. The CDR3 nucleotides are TGTGCCAGCAGTTCGAAGAGGGGGCAGGAGGACGAGCAGTACTTC.

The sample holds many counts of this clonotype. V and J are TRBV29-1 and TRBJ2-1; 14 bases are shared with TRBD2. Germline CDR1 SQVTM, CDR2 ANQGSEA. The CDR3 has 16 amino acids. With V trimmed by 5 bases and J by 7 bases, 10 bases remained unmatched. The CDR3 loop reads CSVHGATSGRGNEQFF. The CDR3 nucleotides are TGCAGCGTTCATGGCGCGACTAGCGGGAGGGGGAATGAGCAGTTCTTC.